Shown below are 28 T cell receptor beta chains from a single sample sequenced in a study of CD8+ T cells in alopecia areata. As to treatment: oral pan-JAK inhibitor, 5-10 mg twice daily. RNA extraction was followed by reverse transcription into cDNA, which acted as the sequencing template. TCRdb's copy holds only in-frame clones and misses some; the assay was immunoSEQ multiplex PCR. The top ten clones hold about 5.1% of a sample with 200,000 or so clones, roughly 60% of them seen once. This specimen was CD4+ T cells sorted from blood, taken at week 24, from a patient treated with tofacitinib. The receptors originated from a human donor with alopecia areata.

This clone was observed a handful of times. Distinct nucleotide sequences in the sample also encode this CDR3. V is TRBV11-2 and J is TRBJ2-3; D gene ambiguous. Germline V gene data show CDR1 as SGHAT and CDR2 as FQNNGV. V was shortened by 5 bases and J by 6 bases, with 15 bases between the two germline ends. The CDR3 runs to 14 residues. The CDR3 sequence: CASSLAPAPDTQYF. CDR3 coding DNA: TGTGCCAGCAGCCTGGCGCCGGCCCCCGATACGCAGTATTTT.

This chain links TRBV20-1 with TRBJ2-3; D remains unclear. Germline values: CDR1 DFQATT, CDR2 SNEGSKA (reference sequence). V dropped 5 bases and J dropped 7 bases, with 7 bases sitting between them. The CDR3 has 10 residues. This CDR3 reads CSAGPHTQYF. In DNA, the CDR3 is TGCAGTGCTGGGCCACATACGCAGTATTTT.

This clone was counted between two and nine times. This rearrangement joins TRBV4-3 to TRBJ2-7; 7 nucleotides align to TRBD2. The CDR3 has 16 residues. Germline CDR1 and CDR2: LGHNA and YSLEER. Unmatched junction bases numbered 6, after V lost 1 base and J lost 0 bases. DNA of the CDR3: TGCGCCAGCAGCCAAGGATATGGGGGGGGCTCCTACGAGCAGTACTTC. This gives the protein CASSQGYGGGSYEQYF.

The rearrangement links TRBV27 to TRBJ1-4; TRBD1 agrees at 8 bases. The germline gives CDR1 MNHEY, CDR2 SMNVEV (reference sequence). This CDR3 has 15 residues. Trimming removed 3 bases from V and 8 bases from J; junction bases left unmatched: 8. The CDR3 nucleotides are TGTGCCAGCAGTTTGGCAGGGGGCGCGGTGGAAAAACTGTTTTTT. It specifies CASSLAGGAVEKLFF.

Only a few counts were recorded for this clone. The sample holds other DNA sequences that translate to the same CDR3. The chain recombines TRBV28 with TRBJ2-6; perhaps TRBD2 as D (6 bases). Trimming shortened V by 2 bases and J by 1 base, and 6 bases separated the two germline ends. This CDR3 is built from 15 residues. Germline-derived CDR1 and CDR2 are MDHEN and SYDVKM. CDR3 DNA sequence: TGTGCCAGCAGTTTAGGGGGGTCTGGGGCCAACGTCCTGACTTTC. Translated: CASSLGGSGANVLTF.

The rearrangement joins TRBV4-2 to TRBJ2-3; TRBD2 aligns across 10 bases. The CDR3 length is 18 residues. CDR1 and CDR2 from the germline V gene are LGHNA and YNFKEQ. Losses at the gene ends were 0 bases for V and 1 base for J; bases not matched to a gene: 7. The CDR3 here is CASSQEQRGGLGTDTQYF. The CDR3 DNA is TGTGCCAGCAGCCAAGAACAGCGGGGGGGTTTAGGCACAGATACGCAGTATTTT.

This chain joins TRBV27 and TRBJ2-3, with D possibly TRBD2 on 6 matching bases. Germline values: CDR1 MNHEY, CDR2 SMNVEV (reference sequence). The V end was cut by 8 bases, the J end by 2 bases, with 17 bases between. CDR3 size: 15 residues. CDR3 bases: TGTGCCAGCGGTCCTTTCGGGGGTCCCACAGATACGCAGTATTTT. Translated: CASGPFGGPTDTQYF.

The chain's CDR3 is CSARPSVSNTEAFF. CDR3 nucleotides: TGCAGCGCTCGGCCTTCTGTTAGTAACACTGAAGCTTTCTTT. The chain is built from TRBV29-1 and TRBJ1-1, with D hard to call. Germline values: CDR1 SQVTM, CDR2 ANQGSEA. V was shortened by 7 bases and J by 2 bases, with 17 bases between the two germline ends. The CDR3 runs to 14 residues.

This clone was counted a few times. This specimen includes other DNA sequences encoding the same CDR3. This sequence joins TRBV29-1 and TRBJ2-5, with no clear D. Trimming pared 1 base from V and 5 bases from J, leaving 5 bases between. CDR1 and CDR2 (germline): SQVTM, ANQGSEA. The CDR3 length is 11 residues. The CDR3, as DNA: TGCAGCGTTGAAGTCAGGGAGACCCAGTACTTC. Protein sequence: CSVEVRETQYF.

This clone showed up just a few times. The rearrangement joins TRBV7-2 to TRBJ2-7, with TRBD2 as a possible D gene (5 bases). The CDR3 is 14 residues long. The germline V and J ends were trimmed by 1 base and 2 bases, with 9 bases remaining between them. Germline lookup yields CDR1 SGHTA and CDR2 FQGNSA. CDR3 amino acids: CASSLGLAAYEQYF. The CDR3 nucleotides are TGTGCCAGCAGCTTAGGGCTAGCAGCCTACGAGCAGTACTTC.

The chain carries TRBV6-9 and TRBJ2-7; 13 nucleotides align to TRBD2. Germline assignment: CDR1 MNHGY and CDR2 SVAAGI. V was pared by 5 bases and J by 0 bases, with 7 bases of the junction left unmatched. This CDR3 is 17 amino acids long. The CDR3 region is CASSPGLAGDFSYEQYF. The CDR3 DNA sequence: TGTGCCAGCAGTCCCGGACTAGCGGGAGATTTCTCCTACGAGCAGTACTTC.

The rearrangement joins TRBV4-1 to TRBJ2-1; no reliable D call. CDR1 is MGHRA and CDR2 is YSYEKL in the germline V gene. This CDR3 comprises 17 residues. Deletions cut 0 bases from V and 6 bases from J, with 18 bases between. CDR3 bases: TGCGCCAGCAGCCAAGATCCCCCCCTCGTGCCAAGCAATGAGCAGTTCTTC. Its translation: CASSQDPPLVPSNEQFF.

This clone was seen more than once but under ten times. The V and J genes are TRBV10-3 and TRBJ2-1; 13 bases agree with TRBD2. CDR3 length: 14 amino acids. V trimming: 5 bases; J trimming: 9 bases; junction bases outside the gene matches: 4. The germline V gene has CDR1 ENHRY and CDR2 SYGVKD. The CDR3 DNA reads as TGTGCCATCAGTACTAGCGGGAGGGCCGTTGAGCAGTTCTTC. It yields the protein CAISTSGRAVEQFF.

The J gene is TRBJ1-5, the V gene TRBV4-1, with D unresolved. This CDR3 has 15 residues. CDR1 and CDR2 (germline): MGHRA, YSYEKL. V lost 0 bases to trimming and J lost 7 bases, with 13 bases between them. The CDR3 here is CASSQEMGGGQPQHF. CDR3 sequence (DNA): TGCGCCAGCAGCCAAGAAATGGGCGGAGGCCAGCCCCAGCATTTT.

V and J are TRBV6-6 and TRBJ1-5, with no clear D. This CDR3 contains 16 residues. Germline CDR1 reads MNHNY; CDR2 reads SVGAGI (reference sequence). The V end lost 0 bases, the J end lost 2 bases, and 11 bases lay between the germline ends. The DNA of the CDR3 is TGTGCCAGCAGTTACTCGACTGGGCCCGGCAATCAGCCCCAGCATTTT. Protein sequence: CASSYSTGPGNQPQHF.

For the CDR3, the DNA is TGCAGCGCCCCCGAGGGTTACGAGCAGTACTTC. Translating it yields CSAPEGYEQYF. The chain combines TRBV29-1 with TRBJ2-7, with D tentatively TRBD2 (5 bases). The CDR3 runs to 11 residues. Trimming removed 7 bases from V and 4 bases from J, with 11 bases in between. CDR1 is SQVTM, CDR2 ANQGSEA, per germline.

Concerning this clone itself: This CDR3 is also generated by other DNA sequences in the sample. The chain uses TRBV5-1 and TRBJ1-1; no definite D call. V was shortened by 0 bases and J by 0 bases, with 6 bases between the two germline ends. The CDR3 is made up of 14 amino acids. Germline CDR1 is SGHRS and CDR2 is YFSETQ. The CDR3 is CASSLAGMNTEAFF. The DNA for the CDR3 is TGCGCCAGCAGCTTGGCGGGGATGAACACTGAAGCTTTCTTT.

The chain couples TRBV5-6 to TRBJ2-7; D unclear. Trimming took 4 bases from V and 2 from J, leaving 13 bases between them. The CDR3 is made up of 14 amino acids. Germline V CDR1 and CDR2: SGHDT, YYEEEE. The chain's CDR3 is CASSHTNLPYEQYF. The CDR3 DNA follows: TGTGCCAGCAGCCATACAAACCTTCCCTACGAGCAGTACTTC.

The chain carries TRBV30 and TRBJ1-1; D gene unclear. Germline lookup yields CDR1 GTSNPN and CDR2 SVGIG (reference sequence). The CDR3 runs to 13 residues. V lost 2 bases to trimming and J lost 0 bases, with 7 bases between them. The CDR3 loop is CAWSTDLNTEAFF. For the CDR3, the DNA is TGTGCCTGGAGTACAGACTTGAACACTGAAGCTTTCTTT.

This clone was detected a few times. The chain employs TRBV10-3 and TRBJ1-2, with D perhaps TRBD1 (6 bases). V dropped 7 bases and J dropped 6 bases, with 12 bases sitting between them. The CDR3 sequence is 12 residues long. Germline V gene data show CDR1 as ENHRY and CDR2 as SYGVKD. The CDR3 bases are TGTGCCATCAAGGGACAACTTCATGGCTACACCTTC. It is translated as CAIKGQLHGYTF.

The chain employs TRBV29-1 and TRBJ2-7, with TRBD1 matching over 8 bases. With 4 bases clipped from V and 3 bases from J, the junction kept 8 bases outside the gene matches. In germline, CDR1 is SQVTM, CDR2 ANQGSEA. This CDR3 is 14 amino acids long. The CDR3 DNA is TGCAGCGTTGGGACAGGGATCGGGAACTACGAGCAGTACTTC. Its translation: CSVGTGIGNYEQYF.

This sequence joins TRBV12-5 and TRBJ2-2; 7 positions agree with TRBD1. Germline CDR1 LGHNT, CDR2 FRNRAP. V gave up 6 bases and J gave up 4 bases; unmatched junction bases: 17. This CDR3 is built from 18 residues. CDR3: CASGMGTGTDFSTGELFF. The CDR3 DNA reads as TGTGCTAGTGGAATGGGAACCGGGACAGATTTTTCCACCGGGGAGCTGTTTTTT.

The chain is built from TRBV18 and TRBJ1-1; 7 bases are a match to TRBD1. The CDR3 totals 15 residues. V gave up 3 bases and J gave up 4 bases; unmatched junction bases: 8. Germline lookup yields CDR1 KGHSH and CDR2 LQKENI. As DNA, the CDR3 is TGTGCCAGCTCACCGCAGGGGGAGGGAAGCACTGAAGCTTTCTTT. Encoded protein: CASSPQGEGSTEAFF.

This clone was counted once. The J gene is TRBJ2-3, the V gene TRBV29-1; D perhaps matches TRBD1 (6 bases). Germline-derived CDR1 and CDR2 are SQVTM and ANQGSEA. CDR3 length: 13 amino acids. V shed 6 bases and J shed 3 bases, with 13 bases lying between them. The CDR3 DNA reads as TGCAGCGTCGGTAGGGACACAACAGATACGCAGTATTTT. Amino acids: CSVGRDTTDTQYF.

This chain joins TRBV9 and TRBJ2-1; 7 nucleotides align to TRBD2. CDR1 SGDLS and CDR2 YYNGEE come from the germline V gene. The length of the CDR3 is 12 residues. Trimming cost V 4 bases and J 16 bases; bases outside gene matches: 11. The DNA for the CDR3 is TGTGCCAGCAGCCGAGGGGCGGGAGCACTCTTCTTC. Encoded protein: CASSRGAGALFF.

The CDR3, as DNA: TGTGCCAGTACGGGGAACATGAACACTGAAGCTTTCTTT. It translates to CASTGNMNTEAFF. The rearrangement uses TRBV19 and TRBJ1-1; D unresolved. V dropped 7 bases and J dropped 0 bases, with 9 bases sitting between them. CDR1 and CDR2 from the germline V gene are LNHDA and SQIVND (reference sequence). This CDR3 region has 13 residues. The full variable domain, its missing parts supplied by reference TRBV19 and TRBJ1-1, is DGGITQSPKYLFRKEGQNVTLSCEQNLNHDAMYWYRQDPGQGLRLIYYSQIVNDFQKGDIAEGYSVSREKKESFPLTVTSAQKNPTAFYLCASTGNMNTEAFFGQGTRLTVV.

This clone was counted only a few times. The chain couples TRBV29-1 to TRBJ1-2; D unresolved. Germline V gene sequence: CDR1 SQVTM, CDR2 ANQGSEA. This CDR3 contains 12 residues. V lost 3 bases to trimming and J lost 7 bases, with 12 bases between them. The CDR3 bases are TGCAGCGTTGACGGGGAACATGGTGGCTACACCTTC. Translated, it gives CSVDGEHGGYTF.

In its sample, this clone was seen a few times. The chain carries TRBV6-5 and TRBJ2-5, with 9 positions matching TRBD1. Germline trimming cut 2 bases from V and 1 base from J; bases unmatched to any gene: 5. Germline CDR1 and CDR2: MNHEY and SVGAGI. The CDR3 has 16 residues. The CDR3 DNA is TGTGCCAGCAGTTACAACAGGGGGCTGGGCCAAGAGACCCAGTACTTC. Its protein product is CASSYNRGLGQETQYF.